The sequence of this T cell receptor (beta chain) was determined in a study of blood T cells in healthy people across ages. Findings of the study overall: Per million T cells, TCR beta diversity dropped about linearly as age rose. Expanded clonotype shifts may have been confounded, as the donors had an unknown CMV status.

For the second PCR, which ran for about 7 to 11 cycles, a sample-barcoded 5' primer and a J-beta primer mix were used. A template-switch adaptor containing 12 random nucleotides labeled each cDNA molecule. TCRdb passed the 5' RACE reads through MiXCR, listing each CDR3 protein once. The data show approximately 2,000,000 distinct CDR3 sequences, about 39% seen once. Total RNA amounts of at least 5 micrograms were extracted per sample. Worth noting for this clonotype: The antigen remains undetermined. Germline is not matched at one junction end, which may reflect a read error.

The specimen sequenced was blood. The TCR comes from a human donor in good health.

CDR3 sequence (DNA): TGCGCCAACAGCTTGGGAACTAACTACCAGGAAGCTTTCTTT. Protein sequence: CANSLGTNYQEAFF. This chain joins TRBV5-1 and TRBJ1-1; no firm D call. There are 14 residues in the CDR3. The germline gives CDR1 SGHRS, CDR2 YFSETQ.